This T cell receptor beta chain was captured in a study of long-term antiretroviral therapy in people with HIV. This clone has only one observation. As yet, its antigen is unknown. Treatment for every participant with HIV took place in the United States. The immunoSEQ assay was v3.0, run at survey level. Some clones are missing from TCRdb's copy, which holds only in-frame ones; the method was immunoSEQ multiplex PCR. Altogether about 28,000 clones are present, about 86% being singletons, with the ten largest covering around 4.9%. The study, taken as a whole, reports: Repertoire dominance by clones expanded before ART was seen at all time points. Sampling of blood ran from the mid-2000s to the late 2010s, and older ART regimens were possibly in use. It was not possible to obtain data on ART adherence, viral resistance or therapy changes.

The sequence was obtained from a woman younger than 45 with HIV. The sample was unsorted PBMCs, taken 0.8 years after starting antiretroviral therapy.

CDR3 loop: CASSPDRAQETQYF. The CDR3, as DNA: TGTGCCAGCAGCCCCGACAGGGCACAAGAGACCCAGTACTTC. The gene calls are TRBV5-6 and TRBJ2-5, with 7 bases matching TRBD1. CDR1 SGHDT and CDR2 YYEEEE come from the germline V gene. Trimming cost V 4 bases and J 2 bases; bases outside gene matches: 5. This CDR3 comprises 14 residues.